This section outlines one T cell receptor beta chain sequence together with its context. Its antigen is still unknown. Base qualities are not at hand, and no much larger clone is one base apart. The germline V gene sets CDR1 to SGHRS and CDR2 to YFSETQ. From V the trimming removes 0 bases and from J it removes 3 bases, while the gene matches leave 2 bases of the junction unaccounted for. The CDR3 starts with the cysteine, ends with the phenylalanine, and has 15 residues. Just the 45-base CDR3 DNA is kept, in frame starting at base 1. Receptors were amplified or captured by the immunoSEQ multiplex PCR assay. For the multiplex PCR, a mixture combining 60 forward primers for TCR Vbeta segments and 13 reverse primers for TCR Jbeta segments was used. Amplification of the CDR3 region of rearranged TCR beta genes was performed with a multiplex PCR assay on genomic DNA. The amplified TCR beta libraries were sequenced on the Illumina HiSeq System as 87-base-pair reads. On the authors' methods: A later analysis counted about 82 million unique TCR beta chains across the 666 repertoires, and roughly 11 million of these chains were shared by at least two donors. Raw reads were error-corrected and collapsed into unique sequences with a nearest-neighbor algorithm that merged closely related sequences to remove PCR and sequencing errors. CDR3 sequences were aligned to IMGT reference sequences to assign V, D and J gene segments. For a sequence to be retained, at least a six-nucleotide match to both a V gene segment and a J gene segment was required. A rearrangement counted as productive if the CDR3 had no stop codons and remained in frame with V and J, and every other rearrangement counted as non-productive. CDR3 was defined according to IMGT convention as the region running from the second conserved V-encoded cysteine to the conserved J-encoded phenylalanine. The earlier analysis of fewer than 700 of the donors excluded sequences that lacked an unambiguous match to a single V gene segment. In an earlier analysis of around 590 of the donors, a V segment was called functional when productive rearrangements were above 56.7%, and segregating when the standard deviation between donors exceeded 5%. A statistical classification framework was built to diagnose cytomegalovirus status from the catalog of TCR beta chain sequences. A later analysis assigned V and J genes by comparing TCR nucleotide sequences with IMGT/GENE-DB human TR gene sequences. Using the TCRdist pipeline, a later analysis assigned CDR3 sequences along with most-parsimonious VDJ recombination scenarios. A later analysis defined each TCR beta chain by its CDR3 amino acid sequence plus V-gene family, and excluded reads lacking a unique V-gene family. To address suspected cross-contamination and a sequencing artifact, a later analysis removed around 590 highly shared, low-generation-probability nucleotide sequences. In a later analysis, a clonal expansion index for each public chain was calculated from normalized within-repertoire ranks of inferred template counts. In a later analysis, generation probabilities were computed using a VDJ recombination model fitted to out-of-frame rearrangements, and the results were checked against IGoR. Hypergeometric tests were used in a later analysis to score TCR-TCR, TCR-HLA and TCR-CMV co-occurrence, with a repertoire-size bias correction applied to the TCR pairs. To estimate false discovery rates, a later analysis permuted the HLA or CMV assignments 20 times. A later analysis grouped co-occurring TCRs with DBSCAN, adding TCRdist sequence similarity when clustering within HLA-allele-positive subsets. Co-occurrence clustering excluded repertoires with fewer than 30,000 or more than 120,000 public chains, plus five with anomalous nucleotide sharing. Here the immuneACCESS table is served through TCRdb, limited to in-frame sequences with V and J called. Missing clones are a known gap in these copies; in checked studies unresolved V genes cover under half, and the rest lacks a known reason. The V and J calls and clone size come from that table; D and trimming were worked out from the DNA. The sample records about 100,000 clones, approximately 70% of which are singletons. The ten largest clones represent about 4.5% of the sample.

This specimen comes from a study of cytomegalovirus exposure and HLA in healthy donors (dated by TCRdb to 2016 to 2017). Context from the whole study: An earlier analysis of some 620 of the donors reported about 260 Gb of sequence data and 117 million unique TCR beta sequences obtained from around 180 million T cells. An early release that covered about 640 HLA-typed donors contained approximately 300 gigabases of sequencing data and approximately 85 million unique TCR sequences. Among the roughly 410 genotyped donors, more than 70% belonged to the genetic ancestry cluster associated with self-reported Caucasian donors. The study was designed to test whether signatures of past pathogen exposure could be identified by cataloging public T cell receptors. The T cell repertoires of several hundred subjects were profiled by immunosequencing and related to cytomegalovirus serostatus. Along with the roughly 700-subject first cohort, a separate validation cohort of about 110 different subjects was used. To predict cytomegalovirus infection status, the study brought together high-throughput TCR immunosequencing, statistical association of individual TCRs with disease status, and machine learning. To study patterns of TCR occurrence, a later analysis re-analyzed previously published TCR beta repertoires from 666 donors and added high-resolution HLA genotyping. In the later analysis, no new phenotypic data were used to find candidate immune exposures; instead, reliance was placed on TCR beta sequences and their occurrence across donors. To decide whether each TCR beta V gene segment behaved as functional or pseudogenic, an earlier analysis of some 570 of the donors relied on high-throughput TCR beta sequencing. Donor age, sex, ethnicity and CMV serostatus were compiled alongside the repertoire data. In a later genetic analysis, genome-wide SNP genotypes for 398 of the 666 donors were used, and that subset was treated as a discovery cohort. All discovery cohort repertoires had been generated on a single sequencing platform. HLA typing included class I and class II loci at four-digit resolution. The number of typed donors differed by locus: about 629-630 for A, B, C, DRB1 and DQB1; about 520 for DQA1; 606 for DPA1; and roughly 470 for DPB1. Roughly 5 DR-DQ haplotypes were handled as single units for association and clustering, since linkage in the cohort was strong. On average, about 240,000 unique TCR beta nucleotide sequences were sequenced per donor among 300 to 500 genotyped donors of the cohort, with 15% to 20% of those sequences being non-productive.

Study-level results and caveats: A few of the identified cytomegalovirus-associated TCR beta chains were confirmed in vitro to be specific for cytomegalovirus antigens. Across donors, most TCR sequences were observed very rarely, whereas some public TCRs were present in many individuals. Sequencing depth was assumed to be roughly uniform across donors in the presence/absence analyses, though that assumption may not hold. The classifier was reported to diagnose cytomegalovirus status with high specificity and sensitivity in both the original and validation cohorts. Specific HLA alleles were associated with some 15,000 TCR beta sequences at a false discovery rate of 0.05 in a later analysis. In a later analysis, several top co-occurrence clusters were reported to appear linked to parvovirus B19, influenza, CMV and Epstein-Barr virus. A further reported finding was that TCR beta sequences accurately predicted the HLA-A and HLA-B alleles for most subjects in the first cohort. A group of highly shared sequence variants was considered likely to be a technical artifact of the sequencing pipeline. Because counts were too low, approximately 18 rarely observed V segments, including chromosome 9 orphons, were excluded from the earlier analysis of 587 of the donors. In a later analysis, the rate of TCR association differed among HLA loci, with DRB1 alleles having the most associated TCRs and HLA-C alleles having the fewest. Compared with equally common non-associated chains, HLA-associated TCR beta chains in a later analysis were more clonally expanded and had lower generation probabilities. In an earlier analysis of roughly 560 of the donors, most TCR beta V segments were observed in productive rearrangements about 90% or about 30% of the time, broadly matching IMGT annotations. According to the authors, the approach could potentially be generalized to other disease states and immunological phenotypes. The study gave a list of over 150 TCR beta chains associated with cytomegalovirus. Linkage disequilibrium might explain the correlated functional status among segregating V segments, but an unknown experimental factor could not be excluded. The 87-base-pair reads could not distinguish some IMGT-functional V segments, including TRBV6-2 and TRBV6-3, so those segments were excluded. A later analysis found that most CMV-associated TCR beta chains appeared HLA-restricted, with HLA associations seemingly driven largely by CMV exposure. Because some donors lacked HLA typing at each locus, the association tests relied only on the typed subset. Immune exposure information for the cohort was limited to CMV serostatus. Assigning TCR associations to individual alleles was difficult when HLA alleles, especially DR and DQ, strongly co-occurred. In this cohort, only TCR beta chains were sequenced, and detectable features were limited by the absence of alpha or paired-chain data. A later genetic analysis reported fewer N-insertions in productive TCRs among donors in an Asian-associated ancestry cluster than the roughly 700-donor mean. An association between a missense DCLRE1C variant and V-gene and J-gene trimming of TCR beta chains was found in a later genetic analysis and replicated in an independent cohort.

The cohort comprised several hundred healthy bone marrow donors. Cohort members were all nominally healthy when sampled, although unrecorded immune exposures were likely present. The donor was CMV seropositive and was included in the group of 270 or so seropositive cohort members. A peripheral blood sample was provided by each donor, and peripheral blood mononuclear cells were used for TCR beta sequencing. The Qiagen DNeasy Blood Extraction Kit was used to extract genomic DNA from the blood cell samples. This TCR derives from a woman between 18 and 30 years old in good health and CMV-seropositive. The sample consisted of PBMCs. Recombination joined TRBV5-1 with TRBJ2-7; TRBD2 matches 11 bases in the middle. CDR3 loop: CASSLGLAGIYEQYF. The bases are TGCGCCAGCAGCTTGGGACTAGCGGGAATCTACGAGCAGTACTTC. The full variable domain, with segments outside the CDR3 supplied by the reference TRBV5-1 and TRBJ2-7 proteins, appears as KAGVTQTPRYLIKTRGQQVTLSCSPISGHRSVSWYQQTPGQGLQFLFEYFSETQRNKGNFPGRFSGRQFSNSRSEMNVSTLELGDSALYLCASSLGLAGIYEQYFGPGTRLTVT.